The subject of this entry is one T cell receptor (beta chain). There is no known antigen for this receptor. There are no base qualities to consult, and no much larger clone falls within one base. This sample was taken from a study of CD8+ T cells in alopecia areata (dated by TCRdb to the late 2010s). About the study as a whole: The treated patients, all with moderate-to-severe alopecia areata, were enrolled in an open-label pilot trial of oral tofacitinib given at 5 to 10 mg twice daily. Patients stayed on tofacitinib for 6 to 18 months and then had 6 months of follow-up off drug so that delayed response and recurrence could be assessed. For the treated patients, the SALT score, which quantifies what percentage of scalp surface area is affected, served as the measure of disease severity. To study T cell clonal expansion in alopecia areata, the researchers applied high-throughput TCRbeta sequencing to both the C3H/HeJ mouse model and human patients. Human TCRbeta sequencing covered scalp tissue and sorted CD4+ and CD8+ peripheral blood T cells from patchy and totalis/universalis alopecia areata patients and healthy controls. Tofacitinib-treated patients had biopsies at baseline and at 4 and 24 weeks of treatment, with a later scalp biopsy in several patients. Scalp clonality was compared across normal scalp (n=4), patchy alopecia areata scalp (n=8), and alopecia totalis/universalis scalp (n=8). The RNA source kit depended on sample type: the PAXgene miRNA kit for fixed scalp, the miRNeasy kit for PBMCs, and the RNeasy kit for mouse skin. TCRbeta CDR3 regions were amplified by immunoSEQ multiplex PCR with 35 Vbeta forward and 13 Jbeta reverse primers. The paper's findings and limits, for the study overall: Because the treated cohort was small and had only one nonresponder, larger studies are needed to examine links between baseline CD8+ expansion and response. Compared with normal scalp, lesional scalp, particularly in alopecia totalis/universalis, had higher clonality and more expanded CD8+ clones, which suggests antigenic drive. Unlike mouse skin, which is dominated by gammadelta T cells, normal human skin has resident alphabeta T cells that are also sequenced, and this complicates analysis of the scalp TCR repertoire. Compared with mice, TCR sequences shared between patients were less clear, possibly partly because of HLA diversity across the patient population. Tofacitinib significantly decreased scalp clonality and the number of expanded CD8+ clones among the top 100 scalp clones. During tofacitinib treatment, many expanded lesional clones remained in scalp and blood, and this persistence may partly explain relapse after treatment is stopped.

Library construction relied on the immunoSEQ multiplex PCR assay. RNA was extracted from all samples and reverse transcribed into cDNA as template for TCR sequencing. SuperScript III was used for first-strand cDNA synthesis, primed with a 2:1 mix of oligo-dT and random hexamers. A synthetic immune receptor repertoire was used to measure amplification bias, and any remaining bias was corrected computationally. In the original analysis: Raw reads were preprocessed for error removal, and CDR3 was defined according to IMGT conventions as running from the conserved cysteine to phenylalanine. Clonality was computed as 1 minus the Shannon entropy, with the entropy normalized by log2 of the number of productive unique TCRs. Whether each scalp clone was CD4 or CD8 was inferred by checking scalp TCRbeta sequences against the CD4 and CD8 repertoires from sorted blood. The immuneACCESS repertoire file appears here via TCRdb, limited to in-frame rearrangements. These files lack a portion of the clones; in checked studies, under half of the deficit traces to unresolved V genes, and the cause of the others is not known. D and trimming were read from the DNA, whereas the V and J calls and clone size are those reported in that table. This sample comprises roughly 190,000 clones, roughly three fifths of them detected only once. Less than 4% of the sample is in the top ten clones.

This specimen's time point label, per the study, means: four to five weeks on oral tofacitinib. The treatment or condition label, as the study defines it: oral pan-JAK inhibitor, 5-10 mg twice daily. Lesional scalp punch biopsies and peripheral blood were obtained from alopecia areata patients. PBMCs were separated by density centrifugation and stained for CD3, CD4 and CD8, after which CD4+ and CD8+ T cells were sorted on a FACSAria. From its cysteine to its phenylalanine, the CDR3 spans 15 amino acids. CDR3 DNA is the only sequence kept; it has 45 bases, read in frame from the first base. CDR1 SGHAT and CDR2 FQNNGV are derived from the germline V gene. A distance of 17 bases separates the germline ends of V and J, which lose 7 bases and 2 bases respectively.

This TCR derives from a human donor with alopecia areata. Rearrangement joined TRBV11-2 to TRBJ1-1; the D region possibly corresponds to TRBD1 (6 bases align). The sample here was CD4+ T cells sorted from blood, taken at week 4, from a patient treated with tofacitinib. The nucleotide sequence reads as follows: TGTGCCAGCACCACAGGGCCGACCTCCAACACTGAAGCTTTCTTT. This yields the protein CASTTGPTSNTEAFF.